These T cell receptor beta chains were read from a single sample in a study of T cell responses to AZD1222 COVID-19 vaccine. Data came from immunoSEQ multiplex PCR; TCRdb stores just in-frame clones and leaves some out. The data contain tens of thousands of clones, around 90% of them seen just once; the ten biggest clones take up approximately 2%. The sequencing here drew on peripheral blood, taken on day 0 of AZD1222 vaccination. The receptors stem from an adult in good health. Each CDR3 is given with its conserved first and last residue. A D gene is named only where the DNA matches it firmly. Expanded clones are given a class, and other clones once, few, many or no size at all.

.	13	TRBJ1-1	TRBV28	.	CASSSGGNTEAFF	TGTGCCAGCAGTTCGGGGGGGAACACTGAAGCTTTCTTT
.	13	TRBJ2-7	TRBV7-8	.	CASSFGGTYEQYF	TGTGCCAGCAGCTTTGGGGGGACCTACGAGCAGTACTTC
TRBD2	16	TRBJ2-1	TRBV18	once	CASSPQLAGGANEQFF	TGTGCCAGCTCACCACAATTAGCGGGAGGGGCCAATGAGCAGTTCTTC
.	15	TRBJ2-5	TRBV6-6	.	CASSYNGGRGETQYF	TGTGCCAGCAGTTATAACGGGGGCCGAGGGGAGACCCAGTACTTC
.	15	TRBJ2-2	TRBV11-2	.	CASSSGGSNTGELFF	TGTGCCAGCAGCTCGGGCGGATCGAACACCGGGGAGCTGTTTTTT
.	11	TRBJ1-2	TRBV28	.	CASRIDYGYTF	TGTGCCAGCAGGATAGACTATGGCTACACCTTC
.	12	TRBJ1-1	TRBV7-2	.	CASSFINTEAFF	TGTGCCAGCAGCTTCATAAACACTGAAGCTTTCTTT
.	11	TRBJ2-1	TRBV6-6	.	CASKAYNEQFF	TGTGCCAGCAAGGCCTACAATGAGCAGTTCTTC
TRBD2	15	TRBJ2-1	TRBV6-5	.	CASTAWETSAGEQFF	TGTGCCAGCACCGCTTGGGAGACTAGCGCAGGTGAGCAGTTCTTC
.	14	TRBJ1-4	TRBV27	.	CASSGHATNEKLFF	TGTGCCAGCAGCGGACATGCAACTAATGAAAAACTGTTTTTT
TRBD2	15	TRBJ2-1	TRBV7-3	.	CASSARLAGNNEQFF	TGTGCCAGCAGCGCCCGACTAGCGGGAAACAATGAGCAGTTCTTC
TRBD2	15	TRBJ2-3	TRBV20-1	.	CSASLREGLADTQYF	TGCAGTGCTAGTCTTCGGGAGGGCCTGGCAGATACGCAGTATTTT
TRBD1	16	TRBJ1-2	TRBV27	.	CASSLGQGRTNYGYTF	TGTGCCAGCAGCCTCGGACAGGGGCGTACGAACTATGGCTACACCTTC
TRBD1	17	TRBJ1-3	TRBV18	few	CASSPRQGHLSGNTIYF	TGTGCCAGCTCACCCCGACAGGGTCACCTCTCTGGAAACACCATATATTTT
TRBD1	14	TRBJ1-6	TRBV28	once	CASRHRGLGSPLHF	TGTGCCAGCCGACACAGGGGGCTTGGTTCACCCCTCCACTTT
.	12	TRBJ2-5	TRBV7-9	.	CASSLGLETQYF	TGTGCCAGCAGCTTAGGCCTAGAGACCCAGTACTTC
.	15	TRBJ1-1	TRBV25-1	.	CASSEEGGGNTEAFF	TGTGCCAGCAGTGAAGAGGGCGGAGGGAACACTGAAGCTTTCTTT
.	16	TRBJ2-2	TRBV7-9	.	CASSLTRGALAGELFF	TGTGCCAGCAGCCTGACAAGGGGGGCGCTGGCCGGGGAGCTGTTTTTT
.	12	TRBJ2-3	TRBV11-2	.	CASSPLSGTQYF	TGTGCCAGCAGCCCCCTGTCTGGTACGCAGTATTTT
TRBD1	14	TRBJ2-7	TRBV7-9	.	CASSFQTGLGEQYF	TGTGCCAGCAGCTTTCAGACAGGGCTGGGGGAGCAGTACTTC
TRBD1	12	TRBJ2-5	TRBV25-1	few	CASSRTGENQYF	TGTGCCAGCAGTCGGACAGGGGAAAACCAGTACTTC
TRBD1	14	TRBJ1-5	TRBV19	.	CATAEGASNQPQHF	TGTGCCACCGCCGAGGGGGCGAGCAATCAGCCCCAGCATTTT
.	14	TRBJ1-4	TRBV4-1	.	CASSQDIGTEKLFF	TGCGCCAGCAGCCAAGATATCGGGACAGAAAAACTGTTTTTT
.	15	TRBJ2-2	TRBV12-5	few	CASGLILGDTGELFF	TGTGCTAGTGGTTTGATATTGGGGGACACCGGGGAGCTGTTTTTT
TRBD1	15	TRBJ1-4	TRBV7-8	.	CASSQRDRSNEKLFF	TGTGCCAGCAGCCAGCGGGACAGGTCGAATGAAAAACTGTTTTTT
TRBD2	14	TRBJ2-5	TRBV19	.	CASSMGGRRETQYF	TGTGCCAGTAGTATGGGGGGGAGAAGAGAGACCCAGTACTTC
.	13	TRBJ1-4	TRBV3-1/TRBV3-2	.	CASSQVSNEKLFF	TGTGCCAGCAGCCAAGTCTCCAATGAAAAACTGTTTTTT
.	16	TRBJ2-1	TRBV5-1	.	CASGSYYRGINNEQFF	TGCGCCAGCGGATCATACTACCGCGGGATTAACAATGAGCAGTTCTTC
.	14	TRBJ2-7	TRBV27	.	CASPRGGPRYEQYF	TGTGCCAGCCCAAGGGGGGGCCCCAGATACGAGCAGTACTTC
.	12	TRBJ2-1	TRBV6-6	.	CASSYSYNEQFF	TGTGCCAGCAGTTACTCGTACAATGAGCAGTTCTTC
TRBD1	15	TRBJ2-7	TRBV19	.	CASRPGTGRTYEQYF	TGTGCCAGCAGACCCGGGACAGGCAGAACCTACGAGCAGTACTTC
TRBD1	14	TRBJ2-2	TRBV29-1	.	CSHAGTGMSGELFF	TGCAGCCATGCGGGGACAGGGATGTCCGGGGAGCTGTTTTTT
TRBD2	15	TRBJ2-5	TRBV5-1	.	CASSLGLALFETQYF	TGCGCCAGCAGCTTGGGACTAGCCCTTTTCGAGACCCAGTACTTC
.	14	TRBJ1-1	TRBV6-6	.	CASSRTQGSSEAFF	TGTGCCAGCAGTAGAACCCAGGGATCCTCTGAAGCTTTCTTT
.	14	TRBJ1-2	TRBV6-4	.	CASSDPPNNYGYTF	TGTGCCAGCAGTGACCCCCCGAATAACTATGGCTACACCTTC
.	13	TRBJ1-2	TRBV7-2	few	CASSSAGWDGYTF	TGTGCCAGCAGCTCGGCCGGATGGGATGGCTACACCTTC
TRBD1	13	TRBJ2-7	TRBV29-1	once	CSVEKQGGDEQYF	TGCAGCGTTGAAAAACAGGGGGGCGACGAGCAGTACTTC
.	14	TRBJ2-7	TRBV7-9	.	CASSLGADRYEQYF	TGTGCCAGCAGCTTAGGAGCGGACCGATACGAGCAGTACTTC
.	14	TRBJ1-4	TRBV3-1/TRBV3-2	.	CASSLEGGSEKLFF	TGTGCCAGCAGCCTGGAAGGGGGAAGTGAAAAACTGTTTTTT
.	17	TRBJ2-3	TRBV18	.	CASSPPRLGGERDTQYF	TGTGCCAGCTCACCACCGAGATTGGGGGGAGAGAGAGATACGCAGTATTTT
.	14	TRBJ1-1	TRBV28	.	CASSFSDRWTEAFF	TGTGCCAGCAGTTTCAGCGATCGTTGGACTGAAGCTTTCTTT
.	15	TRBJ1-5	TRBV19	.	CASSSSDMGNQPQHF	TGTGCCAGTAGTTCGTCGGACATGGGCAATCAGCCCCAGCATTTT
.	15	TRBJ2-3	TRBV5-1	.	CASSRRSASTDTQYF	TGCGCCAGCAGCAGGCGGTCGGCTAGCACAGATACGCAGTATTTT
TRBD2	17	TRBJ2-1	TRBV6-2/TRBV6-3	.	CASSGAGLAGSYNEQFF	TGTGCCAGCAGTGGAGCCGGACTAGCGGGGTCATACAATGAGCAGTTCTTC
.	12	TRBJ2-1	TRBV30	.	CAWSEPGPEQFF	TGTGCCTGGAGTGAACCGGGACCTGAGCAGTTCTTC